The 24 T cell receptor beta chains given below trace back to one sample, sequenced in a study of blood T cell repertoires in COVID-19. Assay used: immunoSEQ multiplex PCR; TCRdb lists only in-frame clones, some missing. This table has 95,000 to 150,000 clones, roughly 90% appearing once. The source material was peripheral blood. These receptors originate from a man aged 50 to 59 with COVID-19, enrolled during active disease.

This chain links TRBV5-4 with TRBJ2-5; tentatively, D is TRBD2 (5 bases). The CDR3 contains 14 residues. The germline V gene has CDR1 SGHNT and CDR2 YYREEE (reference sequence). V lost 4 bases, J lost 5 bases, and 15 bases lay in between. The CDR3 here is CASSPRTVGETQYF. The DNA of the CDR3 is TGTGCCAGCAGCCCACGGACTGTAGGGGAGACCCAGTACTTC.

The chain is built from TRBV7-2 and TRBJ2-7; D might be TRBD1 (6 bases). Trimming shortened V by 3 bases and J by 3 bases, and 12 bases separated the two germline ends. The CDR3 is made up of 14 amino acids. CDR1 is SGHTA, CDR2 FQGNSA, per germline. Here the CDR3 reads CASSFGQGSYEQYF. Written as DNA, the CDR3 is TGTGCCAGCAGCTTCGGTCAGGGGAGCTACGAGCAGTACTTC. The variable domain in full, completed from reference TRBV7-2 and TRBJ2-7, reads GAGVSQSPSNKVTEKGKDVELRCDPISGHTALYWYRQSLGQGLEFLIYFQGNSAPDKSGLPSDRFSAERTGGSVSTLTIQRTQQEDSAVYLCASSFGQGSYEQYFGPGTRLTVT.

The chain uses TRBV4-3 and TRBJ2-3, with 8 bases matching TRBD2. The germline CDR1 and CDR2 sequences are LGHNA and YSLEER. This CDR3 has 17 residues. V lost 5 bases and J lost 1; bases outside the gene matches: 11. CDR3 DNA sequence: TGCGCCAGCAGCGGGCTAGCGGGCCTACGCGGCACAGATACGCAGTATTTT. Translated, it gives CASSGLAGLRGTDTQYF.

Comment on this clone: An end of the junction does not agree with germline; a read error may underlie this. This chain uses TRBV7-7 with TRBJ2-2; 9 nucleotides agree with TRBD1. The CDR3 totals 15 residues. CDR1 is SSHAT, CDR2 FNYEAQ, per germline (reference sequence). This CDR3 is CASSPETGGTGELFF. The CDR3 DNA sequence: TGTGCTAGCAGCCCTGAGACAGGGGGGACCGGGGAGCTGTTTTTT.

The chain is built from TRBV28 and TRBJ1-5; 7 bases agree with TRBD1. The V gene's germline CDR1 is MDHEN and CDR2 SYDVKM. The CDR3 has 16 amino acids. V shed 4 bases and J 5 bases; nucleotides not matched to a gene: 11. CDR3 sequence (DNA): TGTGCCAGCAGTTCCTCAGCGAGGGGGCGGGATCAGCCCCAGCATTTT. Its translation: CASSSSARGRDQPQHF.

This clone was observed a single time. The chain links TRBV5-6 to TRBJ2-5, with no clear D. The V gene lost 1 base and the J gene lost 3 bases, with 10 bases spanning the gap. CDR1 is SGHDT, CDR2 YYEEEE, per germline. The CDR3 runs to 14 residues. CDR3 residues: CASSLRTAEETQYF. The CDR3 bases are TGTGCCAGCAGCTTGAGAACAGCAGAAGAGACCCAGTACTTC.

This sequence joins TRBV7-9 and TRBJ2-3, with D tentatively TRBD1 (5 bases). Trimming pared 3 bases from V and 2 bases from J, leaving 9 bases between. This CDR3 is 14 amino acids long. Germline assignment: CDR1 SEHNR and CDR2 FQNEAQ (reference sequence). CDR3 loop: CASSFSTATDTQYF. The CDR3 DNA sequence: TGTGCCAGCAGCTTTTCGACAGCCACAGATACGCAGTATTTT.

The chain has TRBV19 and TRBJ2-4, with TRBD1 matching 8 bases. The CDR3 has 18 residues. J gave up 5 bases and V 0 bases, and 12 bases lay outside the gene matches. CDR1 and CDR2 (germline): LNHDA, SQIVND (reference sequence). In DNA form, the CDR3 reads TGTGCCAGTAGTATAGATGGTGACGACGGGACAGGCGAAAACATTCAGTACTTC. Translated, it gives CASSIDGDDGTGENIQYF.

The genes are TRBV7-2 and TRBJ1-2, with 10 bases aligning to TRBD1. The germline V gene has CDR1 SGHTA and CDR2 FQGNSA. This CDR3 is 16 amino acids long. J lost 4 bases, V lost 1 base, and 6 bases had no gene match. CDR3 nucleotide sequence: TGTGCCAGCAGCTTAGGGCCGGGACAGGGGACCTATGGCTACACCTTC. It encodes CASSLGPGQGTYGYTF.

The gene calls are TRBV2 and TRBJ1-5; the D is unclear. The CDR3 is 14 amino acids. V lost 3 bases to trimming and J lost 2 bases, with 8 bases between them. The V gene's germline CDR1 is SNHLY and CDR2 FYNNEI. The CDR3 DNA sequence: TGTGCCAGCAGTGACGAGGCAGGCAATCAGCCCCAGCATTTT. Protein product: CASSDEAGNQPQHF.

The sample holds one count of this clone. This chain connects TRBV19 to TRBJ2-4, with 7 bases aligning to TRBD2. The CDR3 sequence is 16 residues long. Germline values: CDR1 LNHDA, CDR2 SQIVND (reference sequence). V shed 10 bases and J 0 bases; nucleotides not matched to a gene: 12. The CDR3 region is CAKIRGRVLAKNIQYF. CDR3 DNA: TGTGCCAAAATTCGGGGGAGGGTATTAGCCAAAAACATTCAGTACTTC.

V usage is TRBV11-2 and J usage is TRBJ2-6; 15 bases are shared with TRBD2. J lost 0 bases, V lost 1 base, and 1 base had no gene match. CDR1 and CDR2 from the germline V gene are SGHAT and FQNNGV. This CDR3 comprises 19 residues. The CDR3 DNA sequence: TGTGCCAGCAGCTTAGGGACTAGCGGGAGGGCCTCTGGGGCCAACGTCCTGACTTTC. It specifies CASSLGTSGRASGANVLTF.

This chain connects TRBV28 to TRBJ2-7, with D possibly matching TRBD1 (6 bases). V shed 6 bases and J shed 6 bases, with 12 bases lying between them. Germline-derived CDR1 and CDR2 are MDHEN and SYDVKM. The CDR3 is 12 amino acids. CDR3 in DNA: TGTGCCAGCAGACCACAGGGTCCCGAGCAGTACTTC. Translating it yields CASRPQGPEQYF.

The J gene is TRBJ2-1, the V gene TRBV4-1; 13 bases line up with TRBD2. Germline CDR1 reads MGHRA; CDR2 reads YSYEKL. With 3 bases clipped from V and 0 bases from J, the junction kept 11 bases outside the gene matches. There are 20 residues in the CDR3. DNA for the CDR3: TGCGCCAGCAGCCAGTCGTCGACTAGCGGGAGGTTGAGCTCCTACAATGAGCAGTTCTTC. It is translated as CASSQSSTSGRLSSYNEQFF.

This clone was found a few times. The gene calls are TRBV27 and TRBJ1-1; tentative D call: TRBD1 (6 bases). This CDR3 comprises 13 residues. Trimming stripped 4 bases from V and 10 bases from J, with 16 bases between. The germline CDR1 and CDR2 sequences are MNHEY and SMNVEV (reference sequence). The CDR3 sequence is CASSSLIRDIAFF. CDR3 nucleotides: TGTGCCAGCAGTTCACTAATCCGGGACATAGCTTTCTTT.

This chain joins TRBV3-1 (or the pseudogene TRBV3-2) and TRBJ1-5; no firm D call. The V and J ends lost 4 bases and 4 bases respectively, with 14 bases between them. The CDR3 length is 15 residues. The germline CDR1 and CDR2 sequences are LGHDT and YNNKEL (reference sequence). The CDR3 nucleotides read TGTGCCAGCAGCCCACGGACGGGGTTTAATCAGCCCCAGCATTTT. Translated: CASSPRTGFNQPQHF.

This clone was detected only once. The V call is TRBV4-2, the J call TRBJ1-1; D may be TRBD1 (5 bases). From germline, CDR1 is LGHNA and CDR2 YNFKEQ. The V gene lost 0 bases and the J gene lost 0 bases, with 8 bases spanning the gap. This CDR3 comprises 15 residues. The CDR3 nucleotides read TGTGCCAGCAGCCAAGACCCGGACATGAACACTGAAGCTTTCTTT. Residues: CASSQDPDMNTEAFF.

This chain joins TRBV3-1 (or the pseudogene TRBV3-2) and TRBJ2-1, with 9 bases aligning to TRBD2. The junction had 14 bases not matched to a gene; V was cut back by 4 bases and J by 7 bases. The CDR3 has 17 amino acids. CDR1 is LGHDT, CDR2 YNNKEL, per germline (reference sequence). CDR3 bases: TGTGCCAGCAGCCCAGGTCGCCTAGCGGGGAGTGGGAATGAGCAGTTCTTC. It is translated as CASSPGRLAGSGNEQFF.

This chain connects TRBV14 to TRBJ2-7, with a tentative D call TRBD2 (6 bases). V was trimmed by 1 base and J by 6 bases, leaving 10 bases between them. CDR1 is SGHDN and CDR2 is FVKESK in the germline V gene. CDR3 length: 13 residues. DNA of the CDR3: TGTGCCAGCAGCCAAGTGCGGCGGGGCGAGCAGTACTTC. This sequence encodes CASSQVRRGEQYF.

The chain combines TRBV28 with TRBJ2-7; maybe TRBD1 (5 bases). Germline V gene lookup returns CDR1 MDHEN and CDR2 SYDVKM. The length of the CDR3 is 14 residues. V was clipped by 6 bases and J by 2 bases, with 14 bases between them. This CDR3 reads CASSASGIPYEQYF. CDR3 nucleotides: TGTGCCAGCAGCGCTTCAGGGATTCCCTACGAGCAGTACTTC.

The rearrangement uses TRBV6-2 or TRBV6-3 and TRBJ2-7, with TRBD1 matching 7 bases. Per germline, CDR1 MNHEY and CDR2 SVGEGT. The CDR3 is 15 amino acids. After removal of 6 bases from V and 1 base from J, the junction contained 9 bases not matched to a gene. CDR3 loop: CASSPPGQKSYEQYF. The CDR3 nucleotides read TGTGCCAGCAGCCCCCCGGGACAGAAGTCCTACGAGCAGTACTTC.

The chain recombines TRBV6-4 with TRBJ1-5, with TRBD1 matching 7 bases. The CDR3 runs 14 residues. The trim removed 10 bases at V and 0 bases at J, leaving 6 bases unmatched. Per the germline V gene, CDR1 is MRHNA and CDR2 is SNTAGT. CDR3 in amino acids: CAKSQGDSNQPQHF. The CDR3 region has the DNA TGTGCCAAGAGCCAGGGGGATAGCAATCAGCCCCAGCATTTT.

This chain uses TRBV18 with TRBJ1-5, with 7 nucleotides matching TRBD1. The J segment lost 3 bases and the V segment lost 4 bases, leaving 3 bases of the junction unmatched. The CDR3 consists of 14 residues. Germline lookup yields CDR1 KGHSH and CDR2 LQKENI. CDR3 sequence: CASSQTGPNQPQHF. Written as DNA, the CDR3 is TGTGCCAGCTCACAGACAGGGCCCAATCAGCCCCAGCATTTT.

The CDR3 here is CASSYFGTKDQPQHF. DNA for the CDR3: TGTGCCAGCAGTTATTTCGGGACAAAGGATCAGCCCCAGCATTTT. V and J are TRBV6-6 and TRBJ1-5, with D perhaps TRBD1 (6 bases). This CDR3 contains 15 residues. Germline-derived CDR1 and CDR2 are MNHNY and SVGAGI (reference sequence). V shed 3 bases and J shed 5 bases, with 14 bases lying between them.